Listed below are T cell receptor beta chains from one sample, sequenced in a study of cytomegalovirus exposure and HLA in healthy donors. Method: immunoSEQ multiplex PCR; TCRdb's copy keeps in-frame clones and lacks some. The table has 100,000 or so clones, about 80% seen once. Specimen: PBMCs. These receptors were taken from a female donor in good health and CMV-seropositive. CDR3s include the opening cysteine and the closing phenylalanine or tryptophan. Each record gives: J gene, D gene, clone size, V gene, CDR3 DNA, CDR3 protein. A D gene is named only where the DNA matches it firmly. Only part of the rows carry a size: once, few, many, or a class if the clone is expanded.

TRBJ1-1	NA	few	TRBV7-9	TGTGCCAGCAGCCGTGGGGGGGGCATGAACACTGAAGCTTTCTTT	CASSRGGGMNTEAFF
TRBJ1-1	NA	NA	TRBV20-1	TGCAGTGGGTCGGGGACTGAAGCTTTCTTT	CSGSGTEAFF
TRBJ2-7	TRBD2	NA	TRBV5-1	TGCGCCAGCAGCTTGGGGGGAGCCGGGACTAGCGTCTACGAGCAGTACTTC	CASSLGGAGTSVYEQYF
TRBJ1-3	NA	NA	TRBV2	TGTGCCAGCAACCCCAGGGCGAGCTCTGGAAACACCATATATTTT	CASNPRASSGNTIYF
TRBJ2-7	TRBD2	once	TRBV5-5	TGTGCCAGCAGCTTGGGTCATGGGCGGGAGGGCGGCGAGCAGTACTTC	CASSLGHGREGGEQYF
TRBJ1-5	NA	few	TRBV5-6	TGTGCCAGCAGCCGGCGAGGGAGCAATCAGCCCCAGCATTTT	CASSRRGSNQPQHF
TRBJ2-3	NA	NA	TRBV5-1	TGCGCCAGCGGCCGTGGTGGCCAAACAGTCACAGATACGCAGTATTTT	CASGRGGQTVTDTQYF
TRBJ1-2	NA	NA	TRBV2	TGTGCCAGCAACCTCAGGGTGTTCGATGGCTACACCTTC	CASNLRVFDGYTF
TRBJ2-3	TRBD2	NA	TRBV11-2	TGTGCCAGCAGATACACGACTAGCGGGCCCTCAGATACGCAGTATTTT	CASRYTTSGPSDTQYF
TRBJ2-5	TRBD2	NA	TRBV5-4	TGTGCCAGCAGCTTAGAACTAGCGGAAGAGACCCAGTACTTC	CASSLELAEETQYF
TRBJ1-1	TRBD1	NA	TRBV2	TGTGCCAGCAGGGGGGACAGGGGCTTGGATAAAGCTTTCTTT	CASRGDRGLDKAFF
TRBJ2-7	NA	NA	TRBV5-4	TGTGCCAGCAGCTCGGTGGGGGGAAGCTCCTACGAGCAGTACTTC	CASSSVGGSSYEQYF
TRBJ2-6	TRBD2	NA	TRBV7-8	TGTGCCAGTAGCGGGAGGGACTCTGGGGCCAACGTCCTGACTTTC	CASSGRDSGANVLTF
TRBJ1-2	TRBD1	NA	TRBV5-6	TGTGCCAGCAGCCCCGGTCCCGGGACAGGGGCGGGCGATGGCTACACCTTC	CASSPGPGTGAGDGYTF
TRBJ1-2	NA	NA	TRBV12-2	TGTGCAAGTCGCTTAGCCCAGGGGCATTCTTATGGCTACACCTTC	CASRLAQGHSYGYTF
TRBJ1-1	NA	NA	TRBV7-2	TGTGCCAGCAGCTTAGTGGTGAGGGTACGGACTGAAGCTTTCTTT	CASSLVVRVRTEAFF
TRBJ2-3	NA	NA	TRBV29-1	TGCAGCGTGTCGACAGGTACGACAGATACGCAGTATTTT	CSVSTGTTDTQYF
TRBJ1-2	TRBD1	NA	TRBV5-6	TGTGCCAGCAGCTTACGCCGGGACAGGTGGGCTCACACCTTC	CASSLRRDRWAHTF
TRBJ2-1	NA	few	TRBV29-1	TGCAGCGTTGAGGGCAGGGTTTCCTACAATGAGCAGTTCTTC	CSVEGRVSYNEQFF
TRBJ2-5	TRBD2	NA	TRBV5-1	TGCGCCAGCAGCTTGGGTGCTAGCGGAATAATGGTAGGAGAGACCCAGTACTTC	CASSLGASGIMVGETQYF
TRBJ1-3	NA	NA	TRBV10-3	TGTGCCATCAGAGCGGGGAGATCTGGAAACACCATATATTTT	CAIRAGRSGNTIYF
TRBJ2-2	NA	NA	TRBV5-4	TGTGCCAGCAGCTTGGGCCAGTCCATCGGGGAGCTGTTTTTT	CASSLGQSIGELFF
TRBJ2-2	TRBD2	NA	TRBV7-9	TGTGCCAGCAGCTTAGAGAGCGGGGAAGATACCGGGGAGCTGTTTTTT	CASSLESGEDTGELFF
TRBJ2-1	TRBD2	NA	TRBV19	TGTGCCAGTAGTATAGGGCGGCCGGCTAGCGGGGGCTCCTACAATGAGCAGTTCTTC	CASSIGRPASGGSYNEQFF
TRBJ2-4	NA	once	TRBV30	TGTGCCTGGAGTGCCGGCGGGATAGCCAAAAACAGTCAGTACTTC	CAWSAGGIAKNSQYF
TRBJ1-4	NA	once	TRBV10-3	TGTGCCATCAGTGCAGACAGTGCAACTAATGAAAAACTGTTTTTT	CAISADSATNEKLFF
TRBJ2-1	TRBD2	NA	TRBV19	TGTGCCAGTAGTGGTGGTAGCGGGAGGGCCGACTCCTACAATGAGCAGTTCTTC	CASSGGSGRADSYNEQFF
TRBJ2-7	TRBD1	NA	TRBV19	TGTGCCAGTAGTCTCCACCCGGACAGGGGGTACGAGCAGTACTTC	CASSLHPDRGYEQYF
TRBJ2-3	TRBD1	NA	TRBV30	TGTGCCTGGAGTCGACAGGGGGCGAGCACAGATACGCAGTATTTT	CAWSRQGASTDTQYF
TRBJ1-6	NA	NA	TRBV18	TGTGCCAGCTCACAAACGGCAACAGGGCGAACTAATTCACCCCTCCACTTT	CASSQTATGRTNSPLHF
TRBJ2-3	TRBD2	NA	TRBV27	TGTGCCAGCAGTTTATTCCTAGCGGGGAGTACAGATACGCAGTATTTT	CASSLFLAGSTDTQYF
TRBJ1-1	NA	NA	TRBV19	TGTGCCAGTACCCCGAGGCCGAACACTGAAGCTTTCTTT	CASTPRPNTEAFF
TRBJ1-5	NA	NA	TRBV6-6	TGTGCCAGCAGTTACTCAGGGACAAATAGCAATCAGCCCCAGCATTTT	CASSYSGTNSNQPQHF
TRBJ2-2	TRBD1	NA	TRBV27	TGTGCCAGCCGGGCCCAGGGGGTCCCCTCGTTCGCGAACACCGGGGAGCTGTTTTTT	CASRAQGVPSFANTGELFF
TRBJ2-7	NA	NA	TRBV4-1	TGCGCCAGCAGCCAAGGTACAGCGGCCCCCTACGAGCAGTACTTC	CASSQGTAAPYEQYF
TRBJ2-2	TRBD1	NA	TRBV2	TGTGCCGTTCCACAGGGGGGCGCGAACACCGGGGAGCTGTTTTTT	CAVPQGGANTGELFF
TRBJ1-1	NA	few	TRBV7-9	TGTGCCAGCAGCCCAAGGGGGACAATTCGATCTGAAGCTTTCTTT	CASSPRGTIRSEAFF
TRBJ2-3	NA	few	TRBV19	TGTGCCAGTAGGATCAGGGGTAAAGATACGCAGTATTTT	CASRIRGKDTQYF
TRBJ2-1	NA	NA	TRBV11-2	TGTGCCAGCACATCCCTGGGGGGCAATGAGCAGTTCTTC	CASTSLGGNEQFF
TRBJ2-1	TRBD2	NA	TRBV7-2	TGTGCCAGCAGAAGCGGGGGATACAATGAGCAGTTCTTC	CASRSGGYNEQFF
TRBJ1-2	NA	NA	TRBV29-1	TGCAGCGTTGGTAGTAGCGATAACTATGGCTACACCTTC	CSVGSSDNYGYTF
TRBJ1-5	NA	NA	TRBV5-1	TGCGCCAGCAGCTTGACGGGGGGCGGCGGCAATCAGCCCCAGCATTTT	CASSLTGGGGNQPQHF
TRBJ2-3	NA	NA	TRBV28	TGTGCCAGCAGCTCTAGCGCCACAGATACGCAGTATTTT	CASSSSATDTQYF
TRBJ2-7	TRBD2	NA	TRBV11-2	TGTGCCAGCAGCGCGGGACTAGCGGGAGACGAGCAGTACTTC	CASSAGLAGDEQYF
TRBJ2-5	NA	NA	TRBV6-6	TGTGCCAGCAGTTACGACAGATTCGAAGAGACCCAGTACTTC	CASSYDRFEETQYF
TRBJ2-5	TRBD2	once	TRBV6-6	TGTGCCAGCAGTTGGGGAACTAGCGGACAAGAGACCCAGTACTTC	CASSWGTSGQETQYF
TRBJ1-4	NA	NA	TRBV4-2	TGTGCCAGCAGCCTCGACATCTATAATGAAAAACTGTTTTTT	CASSLDIYNEKLFF
TRBJ1-2	TRBD1	NA	TRBV5-6	TGTGCCAGCAGTGATGCCGGACAGGGGGGCAACTATGGCTACACCTTC	CASSDAGQGGNYGYTF
TRBJ2-6	TRBD1	NA	TRBV15	TGTGCCACCAGCAGGAACCGGGACAGACCGTCTGGGGCCAACGTCCTGACTTTC	CATSRNRDRPSGANVLTF
TRBJ1-6	TRBD1	NA	TRBV2	TGTGCCAGCAGTGAAGCGCGGACAGGGAATTCACCCCTCCACTTT	CASSEARTGNSPLHF
TRBJ2-4	TRBD2	few	TRBV6-5	TGTGCCAGCAGCCTCGGGGGGGGGTACAGTCAGTACTTC	CASSLGGGYSQYF
TRBJ2-1	TRBD2	NA	TRBV27	TGTGCCAGCAGTCCACGACCCCTAGCGGGGGTTTACAATGAGCAGTTCTTC	CASSPRPLAGVYNEQFF
TRBJ2-7	TRBD1	NA	TRBV7-2	TGTGCCAGCAGCACCCCTAGGGGGACAGACGAGCAGTACTTC	CASSTPRGTDEQYF
TRBJ2-7	NA	NA	TRBV7-2	TGTGCCAGCAGCCCGACCGGCAGGGGCGAGCAGTACTTC	CASSPTGRGEQYF
TRBJ1-5	NA	NA	TRBV6-1	TGTGCCAGCAGTGAATTGGAGGGTCACCCCGTCCTCATCAGCAATCAGCCCCAGCATTTT	CASSELEGHPVLISNQPQHF
TRBJ1-1	NA	NA	TRBV9	TGTGCCAGCAGCGTAGCTCAGGTGCCGAACACTGAAGCTTTCTTT	CASSVAQVPNTEAFF
TRBJ2-7	TRBD2	NA	TRBV19	TGTGCCAGTAGTATAGGGACGGGGGGCTACGAGCAGTACTTC	CASSIGTGGYEQYF
TRBJ1-4	NA	NA	TRBV19	TGTGCCAGTAGTATGTTACCTACAACTAATGAAAAACTGTTTTTT	CASSMLPTTNEKLFF
TRBJ2-1	NA	once	TRBV7-2	TGTGCCAGCAGCTCCCGACCCCCCAGCGGCAATGAGCAGTTCTTC	CASSSRPPSGNEQFF